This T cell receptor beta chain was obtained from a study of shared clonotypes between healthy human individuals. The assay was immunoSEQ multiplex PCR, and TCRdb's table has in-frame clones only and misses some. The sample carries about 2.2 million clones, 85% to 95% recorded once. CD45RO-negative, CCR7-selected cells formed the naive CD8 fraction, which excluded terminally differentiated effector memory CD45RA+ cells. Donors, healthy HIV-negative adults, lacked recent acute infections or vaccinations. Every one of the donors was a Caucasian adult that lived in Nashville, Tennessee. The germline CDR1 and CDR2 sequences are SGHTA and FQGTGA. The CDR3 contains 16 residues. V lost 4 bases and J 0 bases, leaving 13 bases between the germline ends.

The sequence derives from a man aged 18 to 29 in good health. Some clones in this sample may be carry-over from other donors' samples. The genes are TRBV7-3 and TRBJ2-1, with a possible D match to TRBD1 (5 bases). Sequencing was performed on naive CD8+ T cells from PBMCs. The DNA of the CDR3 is TGTGCCAGCAGCTCCAGACAGACGAGCTCCTACAATGAGCAGTTCTTC. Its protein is CASSSRQTSSYNEQFF.